This TCR beta chain was sequenced during a study of blood T cell repertoires in COVID-19. The wider study: Samples of COVID-19 (acute and convalescent) were obtained from the United States, Italy and Spain. PBMCs, B-cell-depleted T cells, or T cells provided the cDNA or gDNA that made up the material.

V lost 6 bases to trimming and J lost 11 bases, with 18 bases between them. CDR1 KGHDR and CDR2 SFDVKD come from the germline V gene. This CDR3 spans 14 amino acids. Per the original data handling: Reference gene primer amplification gave estimated nucleated cell counts. Clones were sequenced by immunoSEQ multiplex PCR, and TCRdb holds only the in-frame ones, with some missing. V, J and clone size are those of that table, while D and trimming were read from the DNA. The sample has about 83,000 clones; around nine tenths are singletons. Sequencing was performed on peripheral blood. This TCR came from an elderly man with active or convalescent COVID-19. This chain links TRBV24-1 with TRBJ1-4; a weak D match, TRBD1 (6 bases). The DNA of the CDR3 is TGTGCCACCAGTAAGGGAAACATGGGGGCTAAACTGTTTTTT. This codes for CATSKGNMGAKLFF.